The TCR beta chain under discussion was sequenced for a study of OX40 agonist ivuxolimab in advanced cancers. Looking at the study overall: A mean age of approximately 60 years, range about 20 to 90, was recorded, and approximately 85% were male. General study findings and limits: Among the lowest levels of clonal expansion were found in partial responders at 0.1-3.0 mg/kg. Mean expanded clone counts were higher in CD8+ than CD4+ T cells.

The investigators sampled blood at baseline, at cycle 4 day 1, and at cycle 7 day 1. Worth noting for this clone: Its cognate antigen is unknown.

Assay used: immunoSEQ multiplex PCR; TCRdb lists only in-frame clones, some missing. The sample includes 14,000 or so clones, 75% to 85% of them seen just once. The sequencing used CD4+ or CD8+ T cells sorted from blood, collected in a trial of the OX40 agonist ivuxolimab. This TCR was recovered from an adult with an advanced solid tumor such as melanoma, head and neck, liver or kidney cancer.

The CDR3 loop is CASSDTSGTDTQYF. DNA for the CDR3: TGTGCCAGCAGTGACACTAGCGGGACAGATACGCAGTATTTT. The genes are TRBV6-4 and TRBJ2-3; TRBD2 matches 9 bases. The CDR3 consists of 14 residues. The junction had 0 bases not matched to a gene; V was cut back by 2 bases and J by 3 bases. Germline CDR1 reads MRHNA; CDR2 reads SNTAGT.